These 28 T cell receptor beta chains were all obtained from the same sample, sequenced in a study of cytomegalovirus exposure and HLA in healthy donors (dated by TCRdb to 2017 to 2019). Receptors were amplified or captured by the immunoSEQ multiplex PCR assay. The immuneACCESS repertoire file appears here via TCRdb, limited to in-frame rearrangements. These files lack a portion of the clones; in checked studies, under half of the deficit traces to unresolved V genes, and the cause of the others is not known. A total of 60,000 to 80,000 clones appear in this sample, 94% of them only once. More than 2.5% of the sample is held by the ten biggest clonotypes. The sequencing sample was made of PBMCs. The receptors were sampled from a woman younger than 35 in good health and CMV-seropositive.

The chain is built from TRBV27 and TRBJ1-6; D gene ambiguous. Germline-derived CDR1 and CDR2 are MNHEY and SMNVEV (reference sequence). This CDR3 is built from 17 residues. The V end lost 5 bases, the J end lost 7 bases, and 21 bases lay between the germline ends. The CDR3 here is CASSPNSARVGNSPLHF. DNA for the CDR3: TGTGCCAGCAGTCCCAATTCCGCGAGGGTGGGGAATTCACCCCTCCACTTT.

The chain carries TRBV2 and TRBJ1-4; tentative D call: TRBD1 (6 bases). CDR1 and CDR2 from the germline V gene are SNHLY and FYNNEI. The CDR3 is 13 residues long. Deletions cut 0 bases from V and 8 bases from J, with 7 bases between. CDR3 sequence (DNA): TGTGCCAGCAGTGAAGCTAGGGGGGAAAAACTGTTTTTT. It yields the protein CASSEARGEKLFF.

V gene TRBV4-1 combines with J gene TRBJ1-1, with TRBD1 as a possible D gene (6 bases). V was cut by 4 bases and J by 6 bases, with 21 bases left in between. The CDR3 spans 16 residues. Germline V gene data show CDR1 as MGHRA and CDR2 as YSYEKL. Here the CDR3 reads CASSRADLQGVPEAFF. CDR3 coding DNA: TGCGCCAGCAGCCGAGCGGACTTACAGGGAGTCCCTGAAGCTTTCTTT.

The rearrangement joins TRBV4-3 to TRBJ1-4, with unresolved D. Germline lookup yields CDR1 LGHNA and CDR2 YSLEER. Trimming took 0 bases from V and 8 from J, leaving 19 bases between them. CDR3 length: 17 amino acids. In DNA, the CDR3 is TGCGCCAGCAGCCAAGATCTTGCCGTGTCGGGGATAGAAAAACTGTTTTTT. The encoded protein is CASSQDLAVSGIEKLFF.

The chain uses TRBV19 and TRBJ2-7; no clear D gene. V was clipped by 2 bases and J by 3 bases, with 11 bases between them. The germline gives CDR1 LNHDA, CDR2 SQIVND (reference sequence). The CDR3 runs to 14 residues. The CDR3 region is CASSIRSPGYEQYF. DNA of the CDR3: TGTGCCAGTAGTATACGGTCGCCGGGCTACGAGCAGTACTTC. The full variable domain, rest sourced from reference TRBV19 and TRBJ2-7, is DGGITQSPKYLFRKEGQNVTLSCEQNLNHDAMYWYRQDPGQGLRLIYYSQIVNDFQKGDIAEGYSVSREKKESFPLTVTSAQKNPTAFYLCASSIRSPGYEQYFGPGTRLTVT.

This clone was observed a single time. The chain links TRBV7-9 to TRBJ1-6; D may be TRBD1 (6 bases). The V end was cut by 5 bases, the J end by 5 bases, with 13 bases between. Germline V CDR1 and CDR2: SEHNR, FQNEAQ (reference sequence). This CDR3 is 15 amino acids long. CDR3 nucleotide sequence: TGTGCCAGCAGCGAAAGCGCAGGGGATAATTCACCCCTCCACTTT. Translating it yields CASSESAGDNSPLHF. The whole variable domain, filled in from reference TRBV7-9 and TRBJ1-6, reads DTGVSQNPRHKITKRGQNVTFRCDPISEHNRLYWYRQTLGQGPEFLTYFQNEAQLEKSRLLSDRFSAERPKGSFSTLEIQRTEQGDSAMYLCASSESAGDNSPLHFGNGTRLTVT.

V gene TRBV7-8 combines with J gene TRBJ2-1; no reliable D call. V was pared by 5 bases and J by 7 bases, with 9 bases between. From germline, CDR1 is SGHVS and CDR2 FQNEAQ. The CDR3 totals 12 residues. This CDR3 reads CASSPSFNEQFF. As DNA, the CDR3 is TGTGCCAGCAGCCCTAGTTTTAATGAGCAGTTCTTC. Variable domain in full (rest from reference TRBV7-8 and TRBJ2-1): GAGVSQSPRYKVAKRGQDVALRCDPISGHVSLFWYQQALGQGPEFLTYFQNEAQLDKSGLPSDRFFAERPEGSVSTLKIQRTQQEDSAVYLCASSPSFNEQFFGPGTRLTVL.

The chain recombines TRBV9 with TRBJ2-2; D call uncertain. The CDR3 is 14 residues long. The V gene lost 4 bases and the J gene lost 6 bases, with 13 bases spanning the gap. The germline CDR1 and CDR2 sequences are SGDLS and YYNGEE. The CDR3 DNA reads TGTGCCAGCAGCCCTCTAGAGTCGCCCGGGGAGCTGTTTTTT. The encoded protein is CASSPLESPGELFF. Using reference TRBV9 and TRBJ2-2 for the parts outside the CDR3, the full variable domain is DSGVTQTPKHLITATGQRVTLRCSPRSGDLSVYWYQQSLDQGLQFLIQYYNGEERAKGNILERFSAQQFPDLHSELNLSSLELGDSALYFCASSPLESPGELFFGEGSRLTVL.

This chain uses TRBV28 with TRBJ1-5; no firm D call. V dropped 7 bases and J dropped 9 bases, with 13 bases sitting between them. This CDR3 spans 12 amino acids. Looked up from germline, CDR1 is MDHEN and CDR2 is SYDVKM. CDR3 bases: TGTGCCAGCAATGTGGCGGGTCGGCCCCAGCATTTT. Its protein product is CASNVAGRPQHF.

Here the CDR3 reads CASSPTRGSGLTDTQYF. The CDR3 nucleotides read TGTGCCAGCTCACCGACCCGAGGTAGCGGCCTCACAGATACGCAGTATTTT. This chain links TRBV18 with TRBJ2-3; tentatively, D is TRBD2 (6 bases). This CDR3 comprises 17 residues. Between the trimmed V and J ends, which lost 3 bases and 2 bases, there was a span of 18 bases. CDR1 is KGHSH, CDR2 LQKENI, per germline.

The chain is built from TRBV10-2 and TRBJ1-1, with 7 bases aligning to TRBD1. With 4 bases clipped from V and 3 bases from J, the junction kept 11 bases outside the gene matches. Looked up from germline, CDR1 is WSHSY and CDR2 is SAAADI. The length of the CDR3 is 16 residues. CDR3 DNA sequence: TGCGCCAGCAGTGTTGGGGCAGGGGGGAAGGACACTGAAGCTTTCTTT. This sequence encodes CASSVGAGGKDTEAFF.

The V gene is TRBV19, the J gene TRBJ2-6, with D perhaps matching TRBD1 (5 bases). Germline assignment: CDR1 LNHDA and CDR2 SQIVND (reference sequence). The CDR3 covers 19 residues. Trimming cost V 5 bases and J 0 bases, with 20 bases left between them. The CDR3 sequence: CASSHLGQGKASGANVLTF. The CDR3 coding sequence is TGTGCCAGTAGTCATCTGGGGCAGGGCAAAGCCTCTGGGGCCAACGTCCTGACTTTC.

The chain carries TRBV7-2 and TRBJ1-5; weak D call: TRBD1 (5 bases). Germline lookup yields CDR1 SGHTA and CDR2 FQGNSA. V lost 7 bases, J lost 6 bases, and 19 bases lay in between. This CDR3 region has 15 residues. For the CDR3, the DNA is TGTGCCAGCACCAACCACGCAGGGTCGACTCAGCCCCAGCATTTT. Protein: CASTNHAGSTQPQHF.

The V gene is TRBV5-5, the J gene TRBJ1-1, with 7 nucleotides matching TRBD1. Per germline, CDR1 SGHKS and CDR2 YYEKEE (reference sequence). The CDR3 totals 15 residues. With 5 bases clipped from V and 1 base from J, the junction kept 8 bases outside the gene matches. In DNA form, the CDR3 reads TGTGCCAGCAGTGTTACCGGGACAGAGAACACTGAAGCTTTCTTT. The encoded protein is CASSVTGTENTEAFF. The full variable domain, in which reference TRBV5-5 and TRBJ1-1 provide the parts outside the CDR3, is DAGVTQSPTHLIKTRGQQVTLRCSPISGHKSVSWYQQVLGQGPQFIFQYYEKEERGRGNFPDRFSARQFPNYSSELNVNALLLGDSALYLCASSVTGTENTEAFFGQGTRLTVV.

The rearrangement joins TRBV7-2 to TRBJ1-2; tentatively, D is TRBD1 (5 bases). Looked up from germline, CDR1 is SGHTA and CDR2 is FQGNSA. Trimming stripped 0 bases from V and 4 bases from J, with 12 bases between. The CDR3 has 15 amino acids. In nucleotides, the CDR3 is TGTGCCAGCAGCTTAGCCAACCAGGGTCCCTATGGCTACACCTTC. Its translation is CASSLANQGPYGYTF.

The chain combines TRBV7-9 with TRBJ2-3; D possibly corresponds to TRBD2 (7 bases). The V and J ends lost 2 bases and 2 bases respectively, with 14 bases between them. The germline V gene has CDR1 SEHNR and CDR2 FQNEAQ (reference sequence). This CDR3 is 16 amino acids long. The CDR3 loop is CASSLWTGGPTDTQYF. The CDR3 nucleotides read TGTGCCAGCAGCTTATGGACGGGGGGCCCCACAGATACGCAGTATTTT.

The V gene is TRBV6-1, the J gene TRBJ2-3; D gene uncertain. Trimming took off 7 bases at V and 1 base at J, with 12 bases between the two ends. CDR1 MNHNS and CDR2 SASEGT come from the germline V gene. This CDR3 has 14 residues. The CDR3 bases are TGTGCCAGCAAGAGGCCCTCTCGCACAGATACGCAGTATTTT. Its translation: CASKRPSRTDTQYF.

This clone is medium-sized. The CDR3 DNA reads as TGTGCCAGTAGCGTCGGGGAAACTAATGAAAAACTGTTTTTT. This translates into CASSVGETNEKLFF. V gene TRBV19 combines with J gene TRBJ1-4; no clear D gene. Germline CDR1 LNHDA, CDR2 SQIVND (reference sequence). This CDR3 is built from 14 residues. V shed 6 bases and J shed 1 base, with 9 bases lying between them.

The V call is TRBV27, the J call TRBJ2-1; 8 bases are a match to TRBD2. J was trimmed by 8 bases and V by 8 bases; bases with no gene match: 14. CDR3 length: 15 residues. Germline CDR1 is MNHEY and CDR2 is SMNVEV (reference sequence). The CDR3 bases are TGTGCCAGCGGCCCAGGACTAGCCACTGGGGATGAGCAGTTCTTC. This codes for CASGPGLATGDEQFF.

This rearrangement joins TRBV4-1 to TRBJ1-2; TRBD1 matches at 9 bases. CDR1 and CDR2 from the germline V gene are MGHRA and YSYEKL. This CDR3 has 16 residues. V shed 3 bases, J shed 7 bases, and the junction held 12 bases outside the gene matches. CDR3 loop: CASSQTGGTGYGGYTF. CDR3 DNA: TGCGCCAGCAGCCAGACAGGGGGGACGGGGTATGGTGGCTACACCTTC.

This clone has more than one count but fewer than ten. The chain has TRBV6-6 and TRBJ1-5; D is possibly TRBD1 (6 bases). Germline CDR1 MNHNY, CDR2 SVGAGI (reference sequence). V lost 6 bases and J 5 bases, leaving 17 bases between the germline ends. The CDR3 is 15 residues long. The CDR3 loop reads CASRPSGQFDQPQHF. For the CDR3, the DNA is TGTGCCAGCAGACCGTCTGGACAGTTCGATCAGCCCCAGCATTTT.

The chain recombines TRBV28 with TRBJ2-7; the match to TRBD2 covers 8 bases. This CDR3 region has 17 residues. The V and J ends lost 2 bases and 6 bases, in that order; junction bases with no gene match: 15. CDR1 is MDHEN and CDR2 is SYDVKM in the germline V gene. The CDR3 is CASSLPNPGTRLGEQYF. CDR3 sequence (DNA): TGTGCCAGCAGTTTACCCAACCCCGGGACTAGGCTGGGCGAGCAGTACTTC. The variable domain in full, with the rest retrieved from reference TRBV28 and TRBJ2-7, is DVKVTQSSRYLVKRTGEKVFLECVQDMDHENMFWYRQDPGLGLRLIYFSYDVKMKEKGDIPEGYSVSREKKERFSLILESASTNQTSMYLCASSLPNPGTRLGEQYFGPGTRLTVT.

The chain has TRBV7-3 and TRBJ2-5; 9 bases match TRBD2. The CDR3 contains 14 residues. The V and J ends lost 0 bases and 5 bases, in that order; junction bases with no gene match: 1. CDR1 and CDR2 from the germline V gene are SGHTA and FQGTGA. CDR3 nucleotides: TGTGCCAGCAGCTTAACTAGCGGGAGCGAGACCCAGTACTTC. It is translated as CASSLTSGSETQYF.

This chain links TRBV19 with TRBJ2-1; 9 bases map to TRBD2. CDR1 LNHDA and CDR2 SQIVND come from the germline V gene (reference sequence). The J segment lost 6 bases and the V segment lost 7 bases, leaving 7 bases of the junction unmatched. The CDR3 spans 14 residues. The DNA of the CDR3 is TGTGCCAGTAAAAATAGCGGGAGTTTCAATGAGCAGTTCTTC. Protein: CASKNSGSFNEQFF.

The chain employs TRBV13 and TRBJ2-1; 11 nucleotides agree with TRBD2. The germline V gene encodes CDR1 PRHDT and CDR2 FYEKMQ (reference sequence). J gave up 4 bases and V 4 bases, and 9 bases lay outside the gene matches. There are 17 residues in the CDR3. CDR3 protein: CASSYTSGGLIYNEQFF. The CDR3 DNA is TGTGCCAGCAGCTATACTAGCGGGGGCCTGATATACAATGAGCAGTTCTTC.

V gene TRBV13 combines with J gene TRBJ1-1, with D unclear. CDR1 PRHDT and CDR2 FYEKMQ come from the germline V gene (reference sequence). The CDR3 covers 13 residues. V lost 2 bases, J lost 4 bases, and 8 bases lay in between. CDR3 protein: CASSLPPGTEAFF. In DNA, the CDR3 is TGTGCCAGCAGCTTACCTCCGGGCACTGAAGCTTTCTTT.

This sequence joins TRBV6-1 and TRBJ2-6; D gene unclear. Germline CDR1 and CDR2: MNHNS and SASEGT. Trimming took off 7 bases at V and 0 bases at J, with 7 bases between the two ends. This CDR3 region has 14 residues. CDR3 amino acids: CASTPSSGANVLTF. In DNA form, the CDR3 reads TGTGCCAGCACCCCGAGCTCTGGGGCCAACGTCCTGACTTTC.

The V and J genes are TRBV6-1 and TRBJ1-3, with a tentative D call TRBD1 (5 bases). CDR1 is MNHNS, CDR2 SASEGT, per germline. V shed 7 bases and J shed 8 bases, with 12 bases lying between them. The CDR3 sequence is 12 residues long. CDR3: CASKTDGHTIYF. CDR3 coding DNA: TGTGCCAGCAAGACAGACGGACACACCATATATTTT.